A selection of T cell receptor beta chains follows, all from one sample in a study of control samples from healthy donors and cancer patients. Sequenced by immunoSEQ multiplex PCR; TCRdb stores in-frame clones only, minus some. The table has tens of thousands of clones, about 90% seen once. Specimen: PBMCs. These receptors came from a woman in her fifties or sixties with head and neck cancer. The CDR3 runs from the conserved cysteine through the conserved F or W. D genes are given only for firm matches. Rows may omit the clone size; those that give it use once, few, many or a size class.

v_gene: TRBV27
j_gene: TRBJ1-6
abundance: -
d_gene: -
CDR3nt: TGTGCCAGCAGTAACACAGCTTCCGGCGGCCCAAGGTCACCCCTCCACTTT
CDR3aa: CASSNTASGGPRSPLHF

v_gene: TRBV7-6
j_gene: TRBJ2-2
abundance: -
d_gene: -
CDR3nt: TGTGCCAGCAGCCCCCGGGACACCCTTACCGGGGAGCTGTTTTTT
CDR3aa: CASSPRDTLTGELFF

v_gene: TRBV10-1
j_gene: TRBJ2-7
abundance: -
d_gene: -
CDR3nt: TGCGCCAGCAGTGACTATCGAGACGAGCAGTACTTC
CDR3aa: CASSDYRDEQYF

v_gene: TRBV7-2
j_gene: TRBJ1-4
abundance: -
d_gene: -
CDR3nt: TGTGCCAGCAGCTTAGTGGCGGGAACTAATGAAAAACTGTTTTTT
CDR3aa: CASSLVAGTNEKLFF

v_gene: TRBV12-3/TRBV12-4
j_gene: TRBJ1-5
abundance: -
d_gene: -
CDR3nt: TGTGCCAGCAGCACAGGGTTTAATCAGCCCCAGCATTTT
CDR3aa: CASSTGFNQPQHF

v_gene: TRBV28
j_gene: TRBJ2-7
abundance: -
d_gene: -
CDR3nt: TGTGCCAGCAGTTTGTCCAGGGTGACCTACGAGCAGTACTTC
CDR3aa: CASSLSRVTYEQYF

v_gene: TRBV5-1
j_gene: TRBJ1-1
abundance: -
d_gene: -
CDR3nt: TGCGCCAGCAGCCCGCGGGAGGGGAACACTGAAGCTTTCTTT
CDR3aa: CASSPREGNTEAFF

v_gene: TRBV7-6
j_gene: TRBJ1-3
abundance: -
d_gene: -
CDR3nt: TGTGCCAGCAGCTTGGATCGAACTGGAAACACCATATATTTT
CDR3aa: CASSLDRTGNTIYF

v_gene: TRBV19
j_gene: TRBJ1-5
abundance: -
d_gene: -
CDR3nt: TGTGCCAGTAGTATCTACAGCTATAGCAATCAGCCCCAGCATTTT
CDR3aa: CASSIYSYSNQPQHF

v_gene: TRBV5-1
j_gene: TRBJ1-5
abundance: few
d_gene: -
CDR3nt: TGCGCCAGCAGCTTGGAGGGTGATAGCAATCAGCCCCAGCATTTT
CDR3aa: CASSLEGDSNQPQHF

v_gene: TRBV6-5
j_gene: TRBJ2-7
abundance: -
d_gene: TRBD2
CDR3nt: TGTGCCAGCAGACCTAGCGGGAGCTCCTACGAGCAGTACTTC
CDR3aa: CASRPSGSSYEQYF

v_gene: TRBV6-7
j_gene: TRBJ1-1
abundance: -
d_gene: TRBD1
CDR3nt: TGTGCCAGCAGTAAAGGGACAGATATGAACACTGAAGCTTTCTTT
CDR3aa: CASSKGTDMNTEAFF

v_gene: TRBV7-6
j_gene: TRBJ2-1
abundance: -
d_gene: TRBD1
CDR3nt: TGTGCCAGCAGCACTAACCAGGGGGTTGAGCAGTTCTTC
CDR3aa: CASSTNQGVEQFF

v_gene: TRBV5-4
j_gene: TRBJ2-2
abundance: -
d_gene: TRBD1
CDR3nt: TGTGCCAGCAGAGAGCAGGGGGCTTACACCGGGGAGCTGTTTTTT
CDR3aa: CASREQGAYTGELFF

v_gene: TRBV5-4
j_gene: TRBJ2-7
abundance: -
d_gene: -
CDR3nt: TGTGCCAGCAGCTCAAATCAGGGGATATCCGAGCAGTACTTC
CDR3aa: CASSSNQGISEQYF

v_gene: TRBV12-3/TRBV12-4
j_gene: TRBJ2-7
abundance: -
d_gene: -
CDR3nt: TGTGCCAGCAGAGAGGATTGGAACTACGAGCAGTACTTC
CDR3aa: CASREDWNYEQYF

v_gene: TRBV24-1
j_gene: TRBJ1-5
abundance: -
d_gene: -
CDR3nt: TGTGCCACCAGTTCGGCAGGGGATCAGCCCCAGCATTTT
CDR3aa: CATSSAGDQPQHF

v_gene: TRBV28
j_gene: TRBJ2-7
abundance: -
d_gene: -
CDR3nt: TGTGCCAGCATCCCACGTAGGTTGGAGTTAAAGCCGTACTTC
CDR3aa: CASIPRRLELKPYF

v_gene: TRBV7-6
j_gene: TRBJ1-4
abundance: -
d_gene: TRBD1
CDR3nt: TGTGCCAGCAGCTTAGGATGGGGCAGGGGGCAGACTAATGAAAAACTGTTTTTT
CDR3aa: CASSLGWGRGQTNEKLFF

v_gene: TRBV10-3
j_gene: TRBJ2-1
abundance: -
d_gene: TRBD2
CDR3nt: TGTGCCATCAGTGAGTATAGCGGGAGAAATGAGCAGTTCTTC
CDR3aa: CAISEYSGRNEQFF

v_gene: TRBV29-1
j_gene: TRBJ2-1
abundance: -
d_gene: -
CDR3nt: TGCAGCGTTTCGACAATCTATGAGCAGTTCTTC
CDR3aa: CSVSTIYEQFF

v_gene: TRBV6-5
j_gene: TRBJ2-5
abundance: once
d_gene: -
CDR3nt: TGTGCCAGCAGTTACTCGCGCACACTTCAAGGGGAGACCCAGTACTTC
CDR3aa: CASSYSRTLQGETQYF

v_gene: TRBV19
j_gene: TRBJ2-5
abundance: -
d_gene: -
CDR3nt: TGTGCCACTAGGCTGAGGGCCCAGGAAAGGGAGACCCAGTACTTC
CDR3aa: CATRLRAQERETQYF

v_gene: TRBV19
j_gene: TRBJ1-1
abundance: -
d_gene: -
CDR3nt: TGTGCCAGTAGTATCGGTCTCAGTCGATCCTCTGAAGCTTTCTTT
CDR3aa: CASSIGLSRSSEAFF

v_gene: TRBV4-1
j_gene: TRBJ2-7
abundance: -
d_gene: -
CDR3nt: TGCGCCAGCAGCCGTGGGGAGAGACCCTACGAGCAGTACTTC
CDR3aa: CASSRGERPYEQYF

v_gene: TRBV18
j_gene: TRBJ2-5
abundance: -
d_gene: -
CDR3nt: TGTGCCAGCTCACCACGGTCGGCGTCAAGAGGGTATCAAGAGACCCAGTACTTC
CDR3aa: CASSPRSASRGYQETQYF

v_gene: TRBV4-1
j_gene: TRBJ2-1
abundance: -
d_gene: TRBD2
CDR3nt: TGCGCCAGCAGCCAAGACTATCCGGGACTAGCGGGAGGTGCTGAGCAGTTCTTC
CDR3aa: CASSQDYPGLAGGAEQFF

v_gene: TRBV7-9
j_gene: TRBJ2-2
abundance: -
d_gene: TRBD1
CDR3nt: TGTGCCAGCAGCCCGCGGACAGGGCCCGGGGAGCTGTTTTTT
CDR3aa: CASSPRTGPGELFF

v_gene: TRBV5-4
j_gene: TRBJ2-3
abundance: -
d_gene: -
CDR3nt: TGTGCCAGCAGCCAGGATCGAACTACGCAGTATTTT
CDR3aa: CASSQDRTTQYF

v_gene: TRBV27
j_gene: TRBJ2-7
abundance: -
d_gene: -
CDR3nt: TGTGCCACCTCCCTGGCTTGGGACTACGAGCAGTACTTC
CDR3aa: CATSLAWDYEQYF

v_gene: TRBV19
j_gene: TRBJ2-1
abundance: -
d_gene: -
CDR3nt: TGTGCCAGTAGCACACACACTAGCTTCGGCTACAATGAGCAGTTCTTC
CDR3aa: CASSTHTSFGYNEQFF

v_gene: TRBV5-1
j_gene: TRBJ2-7
abundance: once
d_gene: -
CDR3nt: TGCGCCAGCAGCTTGGGGGGTGAGACTCCCATCCACGAGCAGTACTTC
CDR3aa: CASSLGGETPIHEQYF

v_gene: TRBV10-2
j_gene: TRBJ1-1
abundance: -
d_gene: -
CDR3nt: TGCGCCAGCAGTGGGAACACAAACAGGGCGCCTGAAGCTTTCTTT
CDR3aa: CASSGNTNRAPEAFF

v_gene: TRBV9
j_gene: TRBJ1-3
abundance: -
d_gene: -
CDR3nt: TGTGCCAGCAGCGGGTATCCCCCCTCTGGAAACACCATATATTTT
CDR3aa: CASSGYPPSGNTIYF

v_gene: TRBV19
j_gene: TRBJ2-6
abundance: -
d_gene: -
CDR3nt: TGTGCCAGTAGTAGCGGGACCGGTTATGGGGCCAACGTCCTGACTTTC
CDR3aa: CASSSGTGYGANVLTF

v_gene: TRBV19
j_gene: TRBJ2-2
abundance: -
d_gene: -
CDR3nt: TGTGCCAGTAGTATTGGGGGGAACACCGGGGAGCTGTTTTTT
CDR3aa: CASSIGGNTGELFF

v_gene: TRBV16
j_gene: TRBJ1-1
abundance: -
d_gene: -
CDR3nt: TGTGCCAGCAGCCAGAGGGAGAACACTGAAGCTTTCTTT
CDR3aa: CASSQRENTEAFF

v_gene: TRBV11-2
j_gene: TRBJ2-5
abundance: once
d_gene: -
CDR3nt: TGTGCCAGTGCTGTCGGCGGGTTACCCGGGCGGGGGACCCAGTACTTC
CDR3aa: CASAVGGLPGRGTQYF

v_gene: TRBV5-5
j_gene: TRBJ1-5
abundance: once
d_gene: -
CDR3nt: TGTGCCAGCAGCTTGGCGGGTAGGGACTTTCAGCCCCAGCATTTT
CDR3aa: CASSLAGRDFQPQHF

v_gene: TRBV7-2
j_gene: TRBJ2-7
abundance: -
d_gene: TRBD2
CDR3nt: TGTGCCAGCAGCTTAGCACTAGCGGGAATCTACGAGCAGTACTTC
CDR3aa: CASSLALAGIYEQYF

v_gene: TRBV7-2
j_gene: TRBJ2-1
abundance: -
d_gene: TRBD2
CDR3nt: TGTGCCAGCAGCTTAATGTCCGCTAGCGGGAGCTATGAGCAGTTCTTC
CDR3aa: CASSLMSASGSYEQFF

v_gene: TRBV7-3
j_gene: TRBJ2-3
abundance: -
d_gene: TRBD2
CDR3nt: TGTGCCAGCAGCTTACTAGGACTAGCGGGGTCTAGCACAGATACGCAGTATTTT
CDR3aa: CASSLLGLAGSSTDTQYF

v_gene: TRBV25-1
j_gene: TRBJ2-5
abundance: -
d_gene: -
CDR3nt: TGTGCCAGCAGTGGATACCAGTACCAAGAGACCCAGTACTTC
CDR3aa: CASSGYQYQETQYF

v_gene: TRBV29-1
j_gene: TRBJ2-5
abundance: -
d_gene: -
CDR3nt: TGCAGCGTTGCAGAAGGGGAAGAGACCCAGTACTTC
CDR3aa: CSVAEGEETQYF